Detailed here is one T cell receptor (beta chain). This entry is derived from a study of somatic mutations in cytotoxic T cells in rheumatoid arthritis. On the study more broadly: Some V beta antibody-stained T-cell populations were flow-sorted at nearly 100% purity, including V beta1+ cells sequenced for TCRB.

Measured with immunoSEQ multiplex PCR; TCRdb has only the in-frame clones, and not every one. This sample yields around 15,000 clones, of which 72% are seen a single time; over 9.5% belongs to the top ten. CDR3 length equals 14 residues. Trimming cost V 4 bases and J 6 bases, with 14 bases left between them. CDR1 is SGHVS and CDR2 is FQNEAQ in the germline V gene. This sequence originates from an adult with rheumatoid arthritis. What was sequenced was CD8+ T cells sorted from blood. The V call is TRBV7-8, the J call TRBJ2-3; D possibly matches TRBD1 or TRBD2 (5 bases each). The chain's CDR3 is CASSSGPSPDTQYF. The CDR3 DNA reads TGTGCCAGCAGCTCGGGACCGTCGCCGGATACGCAGTATTTT.